Presented here are 3 T cell receptor beta chains from one specimen sequenced in a study of blood T cell repertoires in COVID-19. Clones were sequenced by immunoSEQ multiplex PCR, and TCRdb holds only the in-frame ones, with some missing. The sample includes 250,000 or so clones, about 87% of them seen just once. The sequenced sample consisted of peripheral blood. The receptor set was obtained from a man younger than 45 with COVID-19, enrolled during active disease.

The chain employs TRBV7-3 and TRBJ2-2; 10 bases agree with TRBD2. The CDR3 is 17 residues long. V dropped 4 bases and J dropped 6; count of bases not matched to a gene: 11. Germline V gene data show CDR1 as SGHTA and CDR2 as FQGTGA. The CDR3 sequence: CASSSSLVSGGAGELFF. The CDR3, as DNA: TGTGCCAGCAGCTCCTCCCTTGTGAGCGGGGGGGCCGGGGAGCTGTTTTTT.

V is TRBV19 and J is TRBJ1-1, with 8 bases aligning to TRBD1. The CDR3 totals 15 residues. CDR1 and CDR2 (germline): LNHDA, SQIVND (reference sequence). Trimming cost V 4 bases and J 0 bases; bases outside gene matches: 4. The CDR3 spells CASSTTTGVNTEAFF. The CDR3 nucleotides are TGTGCCAGTAGTACAACGACAGGGGTGAACACTGAAGCTTTCTTT.

V is TRBV30 and J is TRBJ2-7; 9 nucleotides line up with TRBD1. Trimming at V came to 6 bases and at J to 2 bases, leaving 14 bases not matched to a gene. In germline, CDR1 is GTSNPN, CDR2 SVGIG (reference sequence). The CDR3 is 16 amino acids. This chain's CDR3 is CACLTQEGQGAYEQYF. The CDR3 coding sequence is TGTGCCTGCCTTACCCAGGAGGGACAGGGAGCCTACGAGCAGTACTTC.